These 30 T cell receptor beta chains share one sample of origin, sequenced in a study of human T cells and chemical hapten exposure. TCRdb processed the RACE reads anew with MiXCR; each CDR3 protein has one entry. The sample has under 300,000 distinct CDR3 sequences, roughly 7.7% seen once; the top ten hold about 1.2%. Time point of the sample: pre-sensitization, week 0. Described treatment: therapeutic diphenylcyclopropenone sensitization with weekly scalp DPC. The source material was whole blood, sampled in connection with sensitization to the hapten diphenylcyclopropenone (DPC). The source is a man aged 18 to 29 with alopecia areata. Some clones in this sample may be carry-over from other donors' samples.

This clonotype was recorded many times. The rearrangement uses TRBV6-4 and TRBJ2-3; 7 bases are a match to TRBD2. Trimming at V came to 2 bases and at J to 8 bases, leaving 10 bases not matched to a gene. CDR1 and CDR2 from the germline V gene are MRHNA and SNTAGT. CDR3 length equals 15 residues. This CDR3 reads CASSDMGGISPTQYF. The DNA of the CDR3 is TGTGCCAGCAGTGACATGGGGGGGATCAGTCCTACGCAGTATTTT.

The chain links TRBV27 to TRBJ2-2; D gene ambiguous. The CDR3 is made up of 13 amino acids. Trimming left V 2 bases short and J 6 bases short, with 7 bases between. CDR1 and CDR2 (germline): MNHEY, SMNVEV (reference sequence). CDR3 amino acids: CASSLEGSGELFF. The CDR3 bases are TGTGCCAGCAGTTTAGAAGGGTCCGGGGAGCTGTTTTTT.

This clonotype came up a few times. This CDR3 reads CASSHRQGTYEQYV. The CDR3, as DNA: TGTGCCAGCAGCCACCGACAGGGCACCTACGAGCAGTACGTC. The chain recombines TRBV5-8 with TRBJ2-7; 7 bases match TRBD1. CDR1 SGHTS and CDR2 YDEGEE come from the germline V gene. V was pared by 4 bases and J by 2 bases, with 6 bases of the junction left unmatched. The CDR3 extends over 14 amino acids.

In this sample, this clonotype turned up many times. The chain joins TRBV6-5 to TRBJ2-3; TRBD1 might be the D (6 bases). The CDR3 totals 13 residues. V lost 5 bases, J lost 3 bases, and 9 bases lay in between. The germline V gene encodes CDR1 MNHEY and CDR2 SVGAGI. The CDR3 loop reads CASSAGVTDTQYF. In DNA, the CDR3 is TGTGCCAGCAGTGCAGGGGTAACAGATACGCAGTATTTT.

Concerning this clonotype: Without the conserved terminal phenylalanine or tryptophan, this CDR3 likely stems from a read error. The chain uses TRBV20-1 and TRBJ1-2, with D hard to call. The CDR3 runs to 14 residues. The germline gives CDR1 DFQATT, CDR2 SNEGSKA (reference sequence). Trimming removed 0 bases at V and 1 base at J, with 9 bases between. The CDR3 nucleotides are TGCAGTGCTAGAGATGTAATGTATAACTATGGCTACACCCTC. It is translated as CSARDVMYNYGYTL.

This clonotype has at least ten counts. The rearrangement uses TRBV28 and TRBJ2-4, with D perhaps TRBD2 (5 bases). Per the germline V gene, CDR1 is MDHEN and CDR2 is SYDVKM. Trimming left V 2 bases short and J 0 bases short, with 11 bases between. CDR3 length: 16 amino acids. The CDR3 nucleotides read TGTGCCAGCAGTTTAATGAGGGCAGTAGCCAAAAACATTCAGTACTTC. The encoded protein is CASSLMRAVAKNIQYF.

This clonotype was recorded many times. The rearrangement links TRBV4-1 to TRBJ2-2; possible D gene TRBD1, 5 bases. Looked up from germline, CDR1 is MGHRA and CDR2 is YSYEKL. The CDR3 runs 14 residues. V lost 4 bases to trimming and J lost 6 bases, with 12 bases between them. The CDR3 DNA reads as TGCGCCAGCAGCCGGCCCCGACAGCCCGGGGAGCTGTTTTTT. Its protein is CASSRPRQPGELFF.

Comment on this clonotype: A much larger clone lies a single base off, so this may be a read error. The chain joins TRBV29-1 to TRBJ2-7; tentatively, D is TRBD1 or TRBD2 (5 bases each). CDR1 is SQVTM, CDR2 ANQGSEA, per germline. V was trimmed by 6 bases and J by 0 bases, leaving 24 bases between them. The CDR3 runs 17 residues. CDR3 nucleotide sequence: TGCAGCGTCTCCGGGGACCATGGAGACCTGAGCTCCTACGAGCAGTACGTC. Protein sequence: CSVSGDHGDLSSYEQYV.

This clonotype occurred many times. The chain is built from TRBV7-6 and TRBJ2-6; TRBD2 is a possible D gene (7 bases). Trimming took off 1 base at V and 6 bases at J, with 19 bases between the two ends. Germline CDR1 SGHVS, CDR2 FNYEAQ. The CDR3 loop spans 18 amino acids. This chain's CDR3 is CASSLVLGGRAMANVLTF. In DNA, the CDR3 is TGTGCCAGCAGCTTAGTTCTCGGGGGGCGAGCTATGGCCAACGTCCTGACTTTC. The complete variable domain, with remaining parts taken from reference TRBV7-6 and TRBJ2-6, reads GAGVSQSPRYKVTKRGQDVALRCDPISGHVSLYWYRQALGQGPEFLTYFNYEAQQDKSGLPNDRFSAERPEGSISTLTIQRTEQRDSAMYRCASSLVLGGRAMANVLTFGAGSRLTVL.

There are many counts of this clonotype. V gene TRBV7-2 combines with J gene TRBJ1-5, with a tentative D call TRBD1 (6 bases). CDR3 length equals 16 residues. In germline, CDR1 is SGHTA, CDR2 FQGNSA. Trimming pared 2 bases from V and 7 bases from J, leaving 18 bases between. The CDR3 nucleotides are TGTGCCAGCAGCTTACCCACAGGGTGGTCGGGACAGCCCCAGCATTTT. Its protein product is CASSLPTGWSGQPQHF.

This clonotype was seen a handful of times. V and J are TRBV7-9 and TRBJ1-2; TRBD1 agrees at 9 bases. The V segment lost 3 bases and the J segment 3 bases; nucleotides outside the gene matches: 5. Germline V gives CDR1 SEHNR, CDR2 FQNEAQ (reference sequence). CDR3 length equals 15 residues. The CDR3 here is CASSFYRGRDYGYTF. The CDR3 DNA reads TGTGCCAGCAGCTTTTACAGGGGGCGCGACTATGGCTACACCTTC.

The gene calls are TRBV7-2 and TRBJ1-5; TRBD1 agrees at 9 bases. The junction had 10 bases not matched to a gene; V was cut back by 4 bases and J by 6 bases. This CDR3 spans 16 amino acids. The germline CDR1 and CDR2 sequences are SGHTA and FQGNSA. CDR3 loop: CASSWSAGTGTQPQHF. The CDR3 region has the DNA TGTGCCAGCAGCTGGAGTGCCGGGACAGGGACTCAGCCCCAGCATTTT. Drawing the rest from reference TRBV7-2 and TRBJ1-5, the complete variable domain is GAGVSQSPSNKVTEKGKDVELRCDPISGHTALYWYRQSLGQGLEFLIYFQGNSAPDKSGLPSDRFSAERTGGSVSTLTIQRTQQEDSAVYLCASSWSAGTGTQPQHFGDGTRLSIL.

This clonotype was observed many times. V usage is TRBV2 and J usage is TRBJ1-1, with D perhaps matching TRBD1 (5 bases). In germline, CDR1 is SNHLY, CDR2 FYNNEI. The CDR3 extends over 11 amino acids. V was trimmed by 6 bases and J by 8 bases, leaving 10 bases between them. The CDR3 DNA follows: TGTGCCAGCAGCGCCCAGGGAGAAGCTTTCTTT. As protein: CASSAQGEAFF.

This clonotype was seen repeatedly, ten times or more. The genes are TRBV25-1 and TRBJ2-5, with TRBD1 matching over 9 bases. The CDR3 consists of 14 residues. The V segment lost 4 bases and the J segment 5 bases; nucleotides outside the gene matches: 5. Germline V gives CDR1 MGHDK, CDR2 SYGVNS. The DNA for the CDR3 is TGTGCCAGCAGTGGGACAGGGGTGTCCGAGACCCAGTACTTC. Its translation: CASSGTGVSETQYF. The full variable domain, rest sourced from reference TRBV25-1 and TRBJ2-5, is EADIYQTPRYLVIGTGKKITLECSQTMGHDKMYWYQQDPGMELHLIHYSYGVNSTEKGDLSSESTVSRIRTEHFPLTLESARPSHTSQYLCASSGTGVSETQYFGPGTRLLVL.

This sequence joins TRBV7-2 and TRBJ2-3; D gene ambiguous. The CDR3 contains 14 residues. V dropped 2 bases and J dropped 2 bases, with 8 bases sitting between them. CDR1 SGHTA and CDR2 FQGNSA come from the germline V gene. CDR3 DNA: TGTGCCAGCAGCTTACAGGCCCACACAGATACGCAGTATTTT. This gives the protein CASSLQAHTDTQYF.

The table lists this clonotype with many counts. V gene TRBV5-1 combines with J gene TRBJ2-1, with 13 bases that match TRBD2. The CDR3 length is 16 residues. J was trimmed by 8 bases and V by 4 bases; bases with no gene match: 9. Per germline, CDR1 SGHRS and CDR2 YFSETQ. The CDR3 DNA sequence: TGCGCCAGCAGCCTGCCAACTAGCGGGGGGGCCGATGAGCAGTTCTTC. Translated: CASSLPTSGGADEQFF. Full variable domain (missing parts from reference TRBV5-1 and TRBJ2-1): KAGVTQTPRYLIKTRGQQVTLSCSPISGHRSVSWYQQTPGQGLQFLFEYFSETQRNKGNFPGRFSGRQFSNSRSEMNVSTLELGDSALYLCASSLPTSGGADEQFFGPGTRLTVL.

The sample holds a few counts of this clonotype. The CDR3 here is CASSQETYVVGSDTQYF. Here the CDR3 DNA reads TGCGCCAGCAGCCAAGAGACGTATGTAGTAGGCTCAGATACGCAGTATTTT. The chain links TRBV4-3 to TRBJ2-3; D call uncertain. V dropped 0 bases and J dropped 4 bases, with 17 bases sitting between them. The CDR3 length is 17 residues. Germline CDR1 is LGHNA and CDR2 is YSLEER.

This clonotype was seen only a few times. V usage is TRBV6-2 or TRBV6-3 and J usage is TRBJ2-3, with D perhaps TRBD1 (6 bases). The CDR3 totals 13 residues. Trimming shortened V by 7 bases and J by 4 bases, and 12 bases separated the two germline ends. Germline CDR1 MNHEY, CDR2 SVGEGT. The DNA for the CDR3 is TGTGCCAGCACTAGGGACATCCCAGATACGCAGTATTTT. Translating gives CASTRDIPDTQYF.

This clonotype was seen ten or more times. This chain uses TRBV29-1 with TRBJ1-2; D may be TRBD1 (6 bases). This CDR3 comprises 13 residues. Germline CDR1 and CDR2: SQVTM and ANQGSEA. Trimming stripped 5 bases from V and 5 bases from J, with 15 bases between. CDR3 protein: CSVTSQGPYGYTF. The CDR3 DNA is TGCAGCGTTACATCACAGGGACCGTATGGCTACACCTTC.

The rearrangement links TRBV27 to TRBJ2-7, with D unclear. Germline lookup yields CDR1 MNHEY and CDR2 SMNVEV (reference sequence). Trimming took off 6 bases at V and 7 bases at J, with 16 bases between the two ends. CDR3 length: 13 residues. CDR3 DNA: TGTGCCAGCAGGCCCATCGAGACGGAGGAGCAGTACGTC. Residues: CASRPIETEEQYV.

This clonotype was counted many times. The chain carries TRBV10-2 and TRBJ1-2, with D maybe TRBD1 (6 bases). The CDR3 is made up of 14 amino acids. Trimming stripped 8 bases from V and 4 bases from J, with 17 bases between. The germline V gene has CDR1 WSHSY and CDR2 SAAADI. CDR3 nucleotide sequence: TGCGCCAGCCACGACAGGTCCGGTATCTATGGCTACACCTTC. This codes for CASHDRSGIYGYTF.

Concerning this clonotype itself: A read error may account for a junction end that differs from germline. This chain joins TRBV6-5 and TRBJ1-1; D is unclear. Germline assignment: CDR1 MNHEY and CDR2 SVGAGI. The CDR3 is made up of 13 amino acids. CDR3 sequence: CTSRRGLDTEAFF. The CDR3 nucleotides are TGTACCAGCAGACGGGGTTTGGACACTGAAGCTTTCTTT.

This clonotype appeared a few times. This chain connects TRBV27 to TRBJ2-5; 11 positions match TRBD1. There are 15 residues in the CDR3. Trimming cost V 6 bases and J 5 bases; bases outside gene matches: 8. CDR1 is MNHEY, CDR2 SMNVEV, per germline (reference sequence). The CDR3 region has the DNA TGTGCCAGCAGCTCCGGGACAGGGGGTTTTGAGACCCAGTACTTC. It yields the protein CASSSGTGGFETQYF.

The rearrangement links TRBV12-5 to TRBJ2-4, with 8 bases lining up with TRBD1. Germline CDR1 is LGHNT and CDR2 is FRNRAP. V shed 1 base, J shed 8 bases, and the junction held 7 bases outside the gene matches. CDR3 length: 15 residues. DNA for the CDR3: TGTGCTAGTGGTTTGGGACAGGGGAAGCGGGACATTCAGTACTTC. Its protein is CASGLGQGKRDIQYF.

This clonotype was seen repeatedly, ten times or more. The V gene is TRBV20-1, the J gene TRBJ1-5, with a tentative D call TRBD1 (5 bases). Trimming removed 0 bases from V and 7 bases from J, with 19 bases in between. This CDR3 has 16 residues. Germline assignment: CDR1 DFQATT and CDR2 SNEGSKA (reference sequence). The CDR3 DNA sequence: TGCAGTGCTAGAGATGGGGTGACGGGGGACGGGCAGCCCCAGCATTTT. The encoded protein is CSARDGVTGDGQPQHF.

This sequence joins TRBV7-2 and TRBJ2-1; 12 bases line up with TRBD2. V lost 1 base and J lost 7; bases outside the gene matches: 14. The CDR3 runs to 19 residues. CDR1 is SGHTA and CDR2 is FQGNSA in the germline V gene. CDR3 nucleotide sequence: TGTGCCAGCAGCTTAGGTCGCGGGCTAGCGGGGGGGCCACGGAATGAGCAGTTCTTC. This encodes CASSLGRGLAGGPRNEQFF.

At least ten counts were recorded for this clonotype. V is TRBV11-2 and J is TRBJ1-1; D unclear. V lost 8 bases, J lost 5 bases, and 6 bases lay in between. CDR1 SGHAT and CDR2 FQNNGV come from the germline V gene. This CDR3 has 10 residues. CDR3 sequence: CASGRTEAFF. The CDR3, as DNA: TGTGCCAGCGGGCGAACTGAAGCTTTCTTT. Drawing the rest from reference TRBV11-2 and TRBJ1-1, the complete variable domain is EAGVAQSPRYKIIEKRQSVAFWCNPISGHATLYWYQQILGQGPKLLIQFQNNGVVDDSQLPKDRFSAERLKGVDSTLKIQPAKLEDSAVYLCASGRTEAFFGQGTRLTVV.

The chain carries TRBV4-2 and TRBJ2-1; TRBD2 agrees at 12 bases. V was pared by 2 bases and J by 5 bases, with 4 bases of the junction left unmatched. The CDR3 has 16 residues. Germline V gives CDR1 LGHNA, CDR2 YNFKEQ. CDR3 coding DNA: TGTGCCAGCAGCCAAACTAGCGGGGGGTCTAACAATGAGCAGTTCTTC. Translating gives CASSQTSGGSNNEQFF.

This clonotype was seen repeatedly, ten times or more. This rearrangement joins TRBV12-3 or TRBV12-4 to TRBJ1-3; the D is unclear. V shed 3 bases and J shed 3 bases, with 9 bases lying between them. The CDR3 extends over 14 amino acids. The CDR3 DNA reads as TGTGCCAGCAGTTTTTCAGGAAGTGGAAACACCATATATTTT. This encodes CASSFSGSGNTIYF.

This clonotype appeared a few times. The chain joins TRBV12-3 or TRBV12-4 to TRBJ1-4; D call uncertain. The CDR3 is 13 residues long. Trimming left V 3 bases short and J 5 bases short, with 7 bases between. The CDR3 protein is CASSFGGNEKLFF. Written as DNA, the CDR3 is TGTGCCAGCAGTTTTGGTGGGAATGAAAAACTGTTTTTT.